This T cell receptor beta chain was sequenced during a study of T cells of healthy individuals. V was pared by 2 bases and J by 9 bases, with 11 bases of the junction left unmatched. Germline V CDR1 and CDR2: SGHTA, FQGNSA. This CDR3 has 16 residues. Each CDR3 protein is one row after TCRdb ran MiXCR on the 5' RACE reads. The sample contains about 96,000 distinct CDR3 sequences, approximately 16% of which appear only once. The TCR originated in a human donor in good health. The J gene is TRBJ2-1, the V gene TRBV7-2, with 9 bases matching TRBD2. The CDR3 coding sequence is TGTGCCAGCAGCTTATTGGGACTAGCTAGAAGTAGTGAGCAGTTCTTC. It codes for CASSLLGLARSSEQFF.